The TCR beta chain under discussion was sequenced for a study of breast tumors, draining lymph nodes, adjacent tissues (dated by TCRdb to the mid-2010s). Context from the whole study: In breast cancer patients, the study compared the TCR beta repertoires of tumor, adjacent nontumor tissue and axillary lymph nodes. In human breast cancer, the study set out to evaluate how tumor, surrounding tissue and draining lymph node repertoires relate to one another and whether T cells may move between these sites. The study at large found these results: Tumor and nontumor tissue repertoires were significantly more similar in luminal-like than in basal-like breast cancer. A scenario in which most tumor T cells derive from the lymph node and then expand within tumor tissue was judged to be consistent with the data. Tumors showed preferential V and J gene usage, and their T-cell repertoire diversity fell below that of lymph nodes yet above that of nontumor tissue. The conclusion that tumor T cells originate in lymph nodes was presented as consistent with a hypothesis rather than as directly demonstrated.

The lymph node samples were taken from the axillary draining lymph nodes of breast cancer patients. The run used an Illumina HiSeq 2000. Multiplex PCR amplification was used to generate the TCR beta chain libraries. The amplified TCR beta chain products were analyzed by high-throughput sequencing. TCRdb reprocessed the public reads (quality trimming at Q25 with fastp, clone calling with MiXCR) and kept in-frame beta chains. All rows with the same CDR3 protein become a single entry with the most common DNA and genes. The sample data list about 130,000 distinct CDR3 sequences, and just under 20% of these were observed just once. Roughly 3.6% of the sample is in the top ten clones. The germline V end is reduced by 4 bases and the J end by 3 bases; junction bases left unmatched: 5. The CDR3 spans 15 residues, from the cysteine through the phenylalanine. The kept DNA is CDR3 alone, 45 bases in frame from the first base. The germline V gene (reference sequence) specifies MNHNY as CDR1 and SVGAGI as CDR2.

Comment on this clonotype: It lacks a known antigen. Per-base qualities were not stored, and no clone one base away is much larger.

Specimen: axillary lymph node tissue. This clonotype was obtained from a female donor with breast cancer. Some clones in this sample may be carry-over from other donors' samples. The rearranged segments are TRBV6-6 and TRBJ2-3, with 9 central nucleotides matching TRBD2. The CDR3 region has the sequence CASSSGLARTDTQYF. The nucleotides read TGTGCCAGCAGTTCCGGACTAGCGAGGACAGATACGCAGTATTTT.